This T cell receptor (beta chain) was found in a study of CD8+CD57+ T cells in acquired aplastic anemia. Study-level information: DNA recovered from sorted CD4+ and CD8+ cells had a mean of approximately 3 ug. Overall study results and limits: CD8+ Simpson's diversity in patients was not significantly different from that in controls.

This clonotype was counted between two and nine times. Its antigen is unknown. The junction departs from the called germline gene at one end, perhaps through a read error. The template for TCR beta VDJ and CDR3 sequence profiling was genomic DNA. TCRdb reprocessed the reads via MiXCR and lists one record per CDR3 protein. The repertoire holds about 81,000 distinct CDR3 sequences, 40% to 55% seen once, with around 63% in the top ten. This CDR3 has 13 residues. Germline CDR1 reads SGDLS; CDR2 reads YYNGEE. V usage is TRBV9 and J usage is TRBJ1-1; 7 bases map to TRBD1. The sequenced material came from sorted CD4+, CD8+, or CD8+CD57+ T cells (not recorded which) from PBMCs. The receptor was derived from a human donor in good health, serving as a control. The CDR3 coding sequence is TGTGCCAGCAGCCAGGGGGGTTTCACTGAAGCTCTCTTT. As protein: CASSQGGFTEALF.